The rows below give T cell receptor beta chains drawn from one sample of a study of cytomegalovirus exposure and HLA in healthy donors. Sequencing was performed with immunoSEQ multiplex PCR; in TCRdb, only in-frame clones are kept and a portion is missing. The top ten clones hold less than 2% of a sample with 150,000 or so clones, more than 8% of them seen once. Material: PBMCs. The receptor source for this set is a man in his fifties or sixties in good health and CMV-seronegative. Each CDR3 is given with its conserved first and last residue. The D gene is left open where the match is weak. Expanded clones get a size class; other rows say once, few or many, or leave the size out.

len: 12
abundance: -
j_gene: TRBJ1-2
d_gene: -
v_gene: TRBV30
CDR3aa: CAWSSGGYGYTF
CDR3nt: TGTGCCTGGAGCTCAGGAGGTTATGGCTACACCTTC

len: 17
abundance: few
j_gene: TRBJ2-7
d_gene: TRBD1
v_gene: TRBV30
CDR3aa: CALSDRGLGLASYEQYF
CDR3nt: TGTGCCTTGTCGGACAGGGGGTTAGGGTTAGCCTCCTACGAGCAGTACTTC

len: 16
abundance: few
j_gene: TRBJ1-1
d_gene: TRBD1
v_gene: TRBV5-1
CDR3aa: CASRLWTGSVNTEAFF
CDR3nt: TGCGCCAGCAGACTTTGGACAGGGAGTGTGAACACTGAAGCTTTCTTT

len: 17
abundance: -
j_gene: TRBJ1-3
d_gene: TRBD1
v_gene: TRBV9
CDR3aa: CASSVGTGGNSGNTIYF
CDR3nt: TGTGCCAGCAGCGTGGGGACAGGAGGGAACTCTGGAAACACCATATATTTT

len: 14
abundance: -
j_gene: TRBJ1-1
d_gene: -
v_gene: TRBV10-3
CDR3aa: CAISAGKEGTEAFF
CDR3nt: TGTGCCATCAGTGCGGGGAAAGAGGGAACTGAAGCTTTCTTT

len: 13
abundance: -
j_gene: TRBJ2-1
d_gene: TRBD2
v_gene: TRBV6-1
CDR3aa: CASNLAGGDEQFF
CDR3nt: TGTGCCAGCAACCTAGCGGGGGGGGATGAGCAGTTCTTC

len: 14
abundance: -
j_gene: TRBJ2-5
d_gene: -
v_gene: TRBV5-1
CDR3aa: CASRTGVPQETQYF
CDR3nt: TGCGCCAGCAGGACGGGGGTACCCCAAGAGACCCAGTACTTC

len: 16
abundance: -
j_gene: TRBJ1-1
d_gene: -
v_gene: TRBV12-2
CDR3aa: CASRSPGGELDTEAFF
CDR3nt: TGTGCAAGTCGCTCACCAGGGGGCGAGCTTGACACTGAAGCTTTCTTT

len: 12
abundance: few
j_gene: TRBJ2-7
d_gene: -
v_gene: TRBV6-1
CDR3aa: CAMYRVSYEQYF
CDR3nt: TGTGCCATGTACAGGGTCTCCTACGAGCAGTACTTC

len: 15
abundance: -
j_gene: TRBJ2-2
d_gene: -
v_gene: TRBV10-3
CDR3aa: CAISGKHANTGELFF
CDR3nt: TGTGCCATCAGTGGAAAGCATGCGAACACCGGGGAGCTGTTTTTT

len: 15
abundance: -
j_gene: TRBJ1-2
d_gene: TRBD1
v_gene: TRBV5-6
CDR3aa: CASSLVGGADYGYTF
CDR3nt: TGTGCCAGCAGCTTGGTAGGGGGCGCCGACTATGGCTACACCTTC

len: 13
abundance: -
j_gene: TRBJ1-3
d_gene: -
v_gene: TRBV9
CDR3aa: CASSVATGNTIYF
CDR3nt: TGTGCCAGCAGCGTAGCTACTGGAAACACCATATATTTT

len: 14
abundance: -
j_gene: TRBJ2-5
d_gene: -
v_gene: TRBV4-1
CDR3aa: CASSPQGYQETQYF
CDR3nt: TGCGCCAGCAGCCCTCAGGGCTACCAAGAGACCCAGTACTTC

len: 16
abundance: -
j_gene: TRBJ2-7
d_gene: TRBD1
v_gene: TRBV5-1
CDR3aa: CASSFDRGPQTDEQYF
CDR3nt: TGCGCCAGCAGCTTCGACAGGGGCCCTCAAACGGACGAGCAGTACTTC

len: 13
abundance: few
j_gene: TRBJ2-7
d_gene: TRBD1
v_gene: TRBV27
CDR3aa: CASSSNRGGEQYF
CDR3nt: TGTGCCAGCAGTTCCAACAGGGGTGGGGAGCAGTACTTC

len: 13
abundance: few
j_gene: TRBJ1-3
d_gene: -
v_gene: TRBV5-5
CDR3aa: CASSLSSGNTIYF
CDR3nt: TGTGCCAGCAGCTTGTCTTCTGGAAACACCATATATTTT

len: 17
abundance: many
j_gene: TRBJ2-3
d_gene: TRBD2
v_gene: TRBV7-9
CDR3aa: CASSRDLAGASTDTQYF
CDR3nt: TGTGCCAGCAGCCGCGATCTAGCGGGGGCCAGCACAGATACGCAGTATTTT

len: 13
abundance: few
j_gene: TRBJ2-7
d_gene: TRBD1
v_gene: TRBV2
CDR3aa: CASNYRGRYEQYF
CDR3nt: TGTGCCAGCAACTACAGGGGACGGTACGAGCAGTACTTC

len: 17
abundance: -
j_gene: TRBJ2-1
d_gene: TRBD2
v_gene: TRBV29-1
CDR3aa: CSAPGLAGGSSYNEQFF
CDR3nt: TGCAGCGCCCCCGGACTAGCGGGGGGGAGCTCCTACAATGAGCAGTTCTTC

len: 15
abundance: -
j_gene: TRBJ2-1
d_gene: TRBD1
v_gene: TRBV9
CDR3aa: CASSAGQGGYNEQFF
CDR3nt: TGTGCCAGCAGCGCTGGACAGGGAGGATACAATGAGCAGTTCTTC

len: 13
abundance: -
j_gene: TRBJ1-1
d_gene: -
v_gene: TRBV27
CDR3aa: CASSKGVGTEAFF
CDR3nt: TGTGCCAGCAGCAAGGGGGTGGGCACTGAAGCTTTCTTT

len: 14
abundance: few
j_gene: TRBJ1-2
d_gene: -
v_gene: TRBV5-1
CDR3aa: CASRGSGGLYGYTF
CDR3nt: TGCGCCAGCAGGGGGAGCGGGGGATTATATGGCTACACCTTC

len: 18
abundance: few
j_gene: TRBJ2-7
d_gene: TRBD2
v_gene: TRBV7-9
CDR3aa: CASSFFGTSGSGSYEQYF
CDR3nt: TGTGCCAGCAGCTTCTTCGGGACTAGCGGGAGTGGGTCCTACGAGCAGTACTTC

len: 16
abundance: -
j_gene: TRBJ2-5
d_gene: TRBD2
v_gene: TRBV27
CDR3aa: CASSLYPSGSQETQYF
CDR3nt: TGTGCCAGCAGTTTATATCCTAGCGGGAGCCAAGAGACCCAGTACTTC

len: 14
abundance: few
j_gene: TRBJ1-1
d_gene: -
v_gene: TRBV7-2
CDR3aa: CASSSDSLGTEAFF
CDR3nt: TGTGCCAGCAGCTCGGACAGTTTAGGTACTGAAGCTTTCTTT

len: 10
abundance: -
j_gene: TRBJ2-7
d_gene: -
v_gene: TRBV21-1
CDR3aa: CASTRDEQYF
CDR3nt: TGTGCCAGCACCAGGGACGAGCAGTACTTC

len: 15
abundance: -
j_gene: TRBJ1-5
d_gene: -
v_gene: TRBV6-6
CDR3aa: CASSYGAYSNQPQHF
CDR3nt: TGTGCCAGCAGTTACGGGGCCTATAGCAATCAGCCCCAGCATTTT

len: 15
abundance: -
j_gene: TRBJ1-1
d_gene: -
v_gene: TRBV9
CDR3aa: CASSPSPGVNTEAFF
CDR3nt: TGTGCCAGCAGCCCCTCTCCCGGGGTCAACACTGAAGCTTTCTTT

len: 16
abundance: few
j_gene: TRBJ2-2
d_gene: TRBD2
v_gene: TRBV19
CDR3aa: CASSSLAGGYTGELFF
CDR3nt: TGTGCCAGTAGTAGTTTAGCGGGAGGGTACACCGGGGAGCTGTTTTTT

len: 15
abundance: few
j_gene: TRBJ2-7
d_gene: TRBD1
v_gene: TRBV28
CDR3aa: CASSARQGPSYEQYF
CDR3nt: TGTGCCAGCAGTGCCCGACAGGGGCCCTCCTACGAGCAGTACTTC

len: 18
abundance: few
j_gene: TRBJ2-2
d_gene: -
v_gene: TRBV6-1
CDR3aa: CASSEALAQASGRGELFF
CDR3nt: TGTGCCAGCAGTGAAGCTCTTGCACAGGCCAGCGGGCGCGGGGAGCTGTTTTTT

len: 15
abundance: -
j_gene: TRBJ2-7
d_gene: -
v_gene: TRBV2
CDR3aa: CASSEWGRGADEQYF
CDR3nt: TGTGCCAGCAGTGAGTGGGGACGGGGGGCGGACGAGCAGTACTTC

len: 16
abundance: -
j_gene: TRBJ1-5
d_gene: TRBD1
v_gene: TRBV30
CDR3aa: CAWSIGGPNGNQPQHF
CDR3nt: TGTGCCTGGAGTATAGGGGGCCCCAACGGCAATCAGCCCCAGCATTTT

len: 14
abundance: -
j_gene: TRBJ2-5
d_gene: -
v_gene: TRBV19
CDR3aa: CASSINRGQETQYF
CDR3nt: TGTGCCAGTAGTATAAACCGGGGGCAAGAGACCCAGTACTTC

len: 17
abundance: -
j_gene: TRBJ1-5
d_gene: -
v_gene: TRBV18
CDR3aa: CASSPNSGRGSNQPQHF
CDR3nt: TGTGCCAGCTCCCCGAATTCCGGCCGCGGTAGCAATCAGCCCCAGCATTTT

len: 13
abundance: -
j_gene: TRBJ2-1
d_gene: -
v_gene: TRBV5-4
CDR3aa: CASSLDTYNEQFF
CDR3nt: TGTGCCAGCAGCTTAGACACATACAATGAGCAGTTCTTC

len: 13
abundance: few
j_gene: TRBJ1-3
d_gene: -
v_gene: TRBV7-6
CDR3aa: CASRTGAGNTIYF
CDR3nt: TGTGCCAGCAGAACCGGGGCTGGAAACACCATATATTTT

len: 13
abundance: -
j_gene: TRBJ1-2
d_gene: -
v_gene: TRBV11-2
CDR3aa: CASSLTFDYGYTF
CDR3nt: TGTGCCAGCAGCTTAACTTTTGACTATGGCTACACCTTC

len: 15
abundance: few
j_gene: TRBJ2-5
d_gene: TRBD2
v_gene: TRBV5-1
CDR3aa: CASSLESSGGETQYF
CDR3nt: TGCGCCAGCAGCTTGGAGTCTAGCGGGGGAGAGACCCAGTACTTC

len: 13
abundance: -
j_gene: TRBJ1-2
d_gene: -
v_gene: TRBV30
CDR3aa: CAWSWSREDGYTF
CDR3nt: TGTGCCTGGAGCTGGAGCAGGGAGGATGGCTACACCTTC

len: 14
abundance: few
j_gene: TRBJ2-5
d_gene: -
v_gene: TRBV9
CDR3aa: CASSGGRGEETQYF
CDR3nt: TGTGCCAGCAGCGGGGGCAGGGGGGAAGAGACCCAGTACTTC

len: 14
abundance: few
j_gene: TRBJ1-2
d_gene: -
v_gene: TRBV28
CDR3aa: CASSFGQPSLGYTF
CDR3nt: TGTGCCAGCAGTTTCGGACAGCCTTCTTTGGGCTACACCTTC

len: 16
abundance: -
j_gene: TRBJ1-6
d_gene: TRBD1
v_gene: TRBV9
CDR3aa: CASSVALTGANSPLHF
CDR3nt: TGTGCCAGCAGCGTAGCTCTGACAGGGGCCAATTCACCCCTCCACTTT

len: 20
abundance: few
j_gene: TRBJ2-1
d_gene: -
v_gene: TRBV4-1
CDR3aa: CASSPRRGYTPYSSYNEQFF
CDR3nt: TGCGCCAGCAGCCCACGCAGGGGTTATACCCCTTACAGCTCCTACAATGAGCAGTTCTTC

len: 15
abundance: -
j_gene: TRBJ2-5
d_gene: -
v_gene: TRBV7-8
CDR3aa: CASSLAMVSGETQYF
CDR3nt: TGTGCCAGCAGCTTAGCAATGGTTTCAGGGGAGACCCAGTACTTC

len: 14
abundance: many
j_gene: TRBJ1-4
d_gene: -
v_gene: TRBV6-1
CDR3aa: CASERGATNEKLFF
CDR3nt: TGTGCCAGCGAACGCGGAGCAACTAATGAAAAACTGTTTTTT

len: 15
abundance: -
j_gene: TRBJ2-2
d_gene: -
v_gene: TRBV18
CDR3aa: CASSPIARNTGELFF
CDR3nt: TGTGCCAGCTCACCAATAGCGAGGAACACCGGGGAGCTGTTTTTT

len: 15
abundance: -
j_gene: TRBJ2-6
d_gene: TRBD1
v_gene: TRBV25-1
CDR3aa: CASSRDRSGANVLTF
CDR3nt: TGTGCCAGCAGTAGGGACAGGTCTGGGGCCAACGTCCTGACTTTC

len: 15
abundance: -
j_gene: TRBJ2-1
d_gene: -
v_gene: TRBV6-1
CDR3aa: CASSEASAGYNEQFF
CDR3nt: TGTGCCAGCAGTGAAGCTAGCGCTGGCTACAATGAGCAGTTCTTC

len: 11
abundance: few
j_gene: TRBJ2-1
d_gene: -
v_gene: TRBV20-1
CDR3aa: CSATPAFWQFF
CDR3nt: TGCAGTGCTACGCCCGCGTTTTGGCAGTTCTTC

len: 13
abundance: few
j_gene: TRBJ1-1
d_gene: TRBD1
v_gene: TRBV29-1
CDR3aa: CSVTGGADTEAFF
CDR3nt: TGCAGCGTTACAGGGGGAGCGGACACTGAAGCTTTCTTT

len: 14
abundance: -
j_gene: TRBJ2-1
d_gene: TRBD1
v_gene: TRBV6-1
CDR3aa: CASTEGQESNEQFF
CDR3nt: TGTGCCAGCACGGAGGGACAGGAAAGCAATGAGCAGTTCTTC